The 30 T cell receptor beta chains below all came from one sample that was sequenced in a study of blood T cell repertoires in COVID-19. Data came from immunoSEQ multiplex PCR; TCRdb stores just in-frame clones and leaves some out. The profile shows some 300,000 clones, about 87% of them singletons. Material: peripheral blood. The receptors shown here come from a woman aged 45 to 65 with COVID-19, enrolled during active disease.

V usage is TRBV11-3 and J usage is TRBJ2-1; 7 bases agree with TRBD2. V shed 1 base, J shed 1 base, and the junction held 7 bases outside the gene matches. Germline V gene sequence: CDR1 SGHNT, CDR2 YENEEA. This CDR3 contains 17 residues. CDR3 residues: CASSLVGGKWSYNEQFF. For the CDR3, the DNA is TGTGCCAGCAGCTTAGTGGGAGGGAAATGGTCCTACAATGAGCAGTTCTTC. The full variable domain, with the rest looked up from reference TRBV11-3 and TRBJ2-1, is EAGVVQSPRYKIIEKKQPVAFWCNPISGHNTLYWYLQNLGQGPELLIRYENEEAVDDSQLPKDRFSAERLKGVDSTLKIQPAELGDSAVYLCASSLVGGKWSYNEQFFGPGTRLTVL.

This clone showed up just once. This rearrangement joins TRBV4-1 to TRBJ2-3; no firm D call. Trimming took 0 bases from V and 1 from J, leaving 11 bases between them. The CDR3 runs 16 residues. CDR1 MGHRA and CDR2 YSYEKL come from the germline V gene. The CDR3 spells CASSQEVSRGTDTQYF. CDR3 bases: TGCGCCAGCAGCCAAGAAGTTAGCCGGGGCACAGATACGCAGTATTTT.

The rearrangement uses TRBV15 and TRBJ1-3, with D perhaps TRBD1 (5 bases). Per the germline V gene, CDR1 is LNHNV and CDR2 is YYDKDF (reference sequence). V was trimmed by 7 bases and J by 1 base, leaving 11 bases between them. The CDR3 is made up of 14 amino acids. The CDR3: CATTPGGSGNTIYF. The CDR3 nucleotides read TGTGCCACCACCCCGGGGGGGTCTGGAAACACCATATATTTT.

The chain couples TRBV6-5 to TRBJ1-1, with TRBD1 as a possible D gene (5 bases). The germline gives CDR1 MNHEY, CDR2 SVGAGI. V was trimmed by 6 bases and J by 4 bases, leaving 18 bases between them. The CDR3 contains 15 residues. The CDR3 protein is CASRPFWGGSTEAFF. CDR3 nucleotide sequence: TGTGCCAGCAGACCGTTCTGGGGGGGGAGCACTGAAGCTTTCTTT.

The rearrangement links TRBV11-3 to TRBJ2-7; 10 positions match TRBD2. The V segment lost 1 base and the J segment 7 bases; nucleotides outside the gene matches: 10. This CDR3 region has 16 residues. CDR1 and CDR2 from the germline V gene are SGHNT and YENEEA. CDR3 in DNA: TGTGCCAGCAGCTTAGGGGCCCAAGCGGGAGGGGAGGAGCAGTACTTC. The encoded protein is CASSLGAQAGGEEQYF.

In DNA form, the CDR3 reads TGTGCCAGCAGCCCGACAGGGAATAATGGTGAAAAACTGTTTTTT. Protein: CASSPTGNNGEKLFF. This sequence joins TRBV4-2 and TRBJ1-4; 7 bases line up with TRBD1. The CDR3 contains 15 residues. Germline-derived CDR1 and CDR2 are LGHNA and YNFKEQ. Losses at the gene ends were 4 bases for V and 7 bases for J; bases not matched to a gene: 9.

The chain couples TRBV7-9 to TRBJ2-7, with D tentatively TRBD2 (6 bases). CDR1 is SEHNR and CDR2 is FQNEAQ in the germline V gene (reference sequence). Trimming took 5 bases from V and 5 from J, leaving 16 bases between them. This CDR3 is built from 14 residues. CDR3 loop: CASSPRDSPNEQYF. The CDR3 nucleotides read TGTGCCAGCAGCCCCAGGGACTCCCCCAACGAGCAGTACTTC.

J is TRBJ2-7 and V is TRBV11-2, with 9 bases that match TRBD1. The CDR3 sequence is 15 residues long. V was clipped by 3 bases and J by 9 bases; unmatched bases: 12. Germline loops: CDR1 SGHAT, CDR2 FQNNGV. The CDR3 coding sequence is TGTGCCAGCAGCTTTGGGACAGGGCACCGAGAGGGGCAGTACTTC. This translates into CASSFGTGHREGQYF.

The rearrangement uses TRBV7-8 and TRBJ2-7, with D possibly TRBD1 on 6 matching bases. Germline V lookup: CDR1 SGHVS, CDR2 FQNEAQ. The CDR3 totals 14 residues. V lost 4 bases to trimming and J lost 3 bases, with 13 bases between them. The CDR3 DNA follows: TGTGCCAGCAGCTCCCGAAGGGGGTACTACGAGCAGTACTTC. It specifies CASSSRRGYYEQYF.

The genes are TRBV27 and TRBJ1-1; 9 nucleotides match TRBD1. V lost 6 bases and J lost 4; bases outside the gene matches: 6. This CDR3 contains 14 residues. Germline V CDR1 and CDR2: MNHEY, SMNVEV (reference sequence). CDR3 DNA: TGTGCCAGCAGATCGACAGGGGGAGGCACTGAAGCTTTCTTT. Translation: CASRSTGGGTEAFF.

The rearrangement joins TRBV5-1 to TRBJ2-3, with D perhaps matching TRBD2 (6 bases). Trimming pared 6 bases from V and 0 bases from J, leaving 14 bases between. From germline, CDR1 is SGHRS and CDR2 YFSETQ. The CDR3 loop spans 15 amino acids. The DNA of the CDR3 is TGCGCCAGCAAGGTACGGGGGAGTAGCACAGATACGCAGTATTTT. Translating it yields CASKVRGSSTDTQYF.

The gene calls are TRBV18 and TRBJ1-5; D perhaps matches TRBD1 (6 bases). Germline V gene data show CDR1 as KGHSH and CDR2 as LQKENI. The CDR3 sequence is 13 residues long. Trimming removed 6 bases at V and 4 bases at J, with 10 bases between. The CDR3 protein is CASSRTENQPQHF. CDR3 coding DNA: TGTGCCAGCTCGCGGACAGAGAATCAGCCCCAGCATTTT.

The chain combines TRBV30 with TRBJ2-7; tentative D call: TRBD1 (7 bases). The CDR3 has 16 amino acids. The V gene's germline CDR1 is GTSNPN and CDR2 SVGIG (reference sequence). Trimming left V 3 bases short and J 2 bases short, with 20 bases between. The CDR3 region has the DNA TGTGCCTGGAGGAGCTCAGGGGGACTTCCCACCTACGAGCAGTACTTC. This translates into CAWRSSGGLPTYEQYF.

Details on this clone: One junction end disagrees with the germline gene, perhaps due to a read error. The genes are TRBV7-7 and TRBJ2-2; 9 bases line up with TRBD1. Germline V gene data show CDR1 as SSHAT and CDR2 as FNYEAQ (reference sequence). The CDR3 has 18 residues. CDR3 in amino acids: CASSSLPGTGPIAGELFF. As DNA, the CDR3 is TGTGCTAGCAGCTCCCTCCCCGGGACAGGGCCGATCGCCGGGGAGCTGTTTTTT.

V gene TRBV9 combines with J gene TRBJ1-2; possible D gene TRBD1, 5 bases. The V end was cut by 4 bases, the J end by 13 bases, with 23 bases between. Germline values: CDR1 SGDLS, CDR2 YYNGEE. This CDR3 region has 14 residues. The CDR3 reads CASSPEGRGRPITF. The CDR3 DNA is TGTGCCAGCAGCCCCGAGGGGAGGGGCCGCCCCATCACCTTC.

As regards this clone: At one of its ends the junction is not consistent with the germline gene, which may arise from a read error. This sequence joins TRBV20-1 and TRBJ1-2; 9 bases agree with TRBD1. The V gene's germline CDR1 is DFQATT and CDR2 SNEGSKA (reference sequence). CDR3 length equals 11 residues. CDR3 region: CSARVRDRVFF. The CDR3 coding sequence is TGCAGTGCTAGGGTACGGGACAGGGTTTTCTTC.

The chain links TRBV6-5 to TRBJ2-1, with D perhaps matching TRBD1 (5 bases). The V and J ends lost 6 bases and 4 bases respectively, with 10 bases between them. Germline assignment: CDR1 MNHEY and CDR2 SVGAGI. The CDR3 length is 13 residues. CDR3 coding DNA: TGTGCCAGCAGCCGCACAGGTTACAATGAGCAGTTCTTC. Protein sequence: CASSRTGYNEQFF.

The V gene is TRBV19, the J gene TRBJ2-7; TRBD2 matches 8 bases. V lost 6 bases and J lost 3; bases outside the gene matches: 4. This CDR3 has 13 amino acids. The V gene's germline CDR1 is LNHDA and CDR2 SQIVND (reference sequence). The chain's CDR3 is CASRRAGVYEQYF. In DNA form, the CDR3 reads TGTGCCAGTAGAAGAGCGGGAGTCTACGAGCAGTACTTC. Combining the CDR3 with reference TRBV19 and TRBJ2-7 gives the whole variable domain DGGITQSPKYLFRKEGQNVTLSCEQNLNHDAMYWYRQDPGQGLRLIYYSQIVNDFQKGDIAEGYSVSREKKESFPLTVTSAQKNPTAFYLCASRRAGVYEQYFGPGTRLTVT.

The V call is TRBV11-2, the J call TRBJ1-3; 7 bases line up with TRBD1. The germline V gene has CDR1 SGHAT and CDR2 FQNNGV. The junction had 4 bases not matched to a gene; V was cut back by 7 bases and J by 1 base. The CDR3 runs 14 residues. CDR3 loop: CASNSGGSGNTIYF. Here the CDR3 DNA reads TGTGCCAGCAACTCAGGGGGTTCTGGAAACACCATATATTTT.

The chain recombines TRBV7-6 with TRBJ2-1; 8 bases line up with TRBD2. The germline gives CDR1 SGHVS, CDR2 FNYEAQ. The CDR3 loop spans 17 amino acids. V shed 5 bases, J shed 8 bases, and the junction held 17 bases outside the gene matches. This CDR3 is CASSRVQLAGPADEQFF. The CDR3 region has the DNA TGTGCCAGCAGCCGCGTCCAGTTAGCGGGACCCGCCGATGAGCAGTTCTTC.

The chain is built from TRBV27 and TRBJ1-2, with unresolved D. CDR3 length: 15 amino acids. Trimming took 5 bases from V and 4 from J, leaving 17 bases between them. Germline V gene sequence: CDR1 MNHEY, CDR2 SMNVEV (reference sequence). CDR3 bases: TGTGCCAGCAGTAGCGCGGGAGCAGGTGCCTATGGCTACACCTTC. This gives the protein CASSSAGAGAYGYTF.

V is TRBV7-2 and J is TRBJ2-2; D is possibly TRBD2 (6 bases). CDR1 is SGHTA and CDR2 is FQGNSA in the germline V gene. The V end lost 6 bases, the J end lost 1 base, and 9 bases lay between the germline ends. This CDR3 has 14 residues. The CDR3 here is CASSRSGNTGELFF. CDR3 bases: TGTGCCAGCAGTCGTAGCGGGAACACCGGGGAGCTGTTTTTT.

The chain couples TRBV24-1 to TRBJ2-5; no reliable D call. Germline CDR1 and CDR2: KGHDR and SFDVKD. There are 13 residues in the CDR3. Trimming removed 3 bases from V and 1 base from J, with 5 bases in between. This CDR3 is CATSDGSQETQYF. The DNA of the CDR3 is TGTGCCACCAGTGATGGCAGCCAAGAGACCCAGTACTTC.

The V call is TRBV29-1, the J call TRBJ2-1, with TRBD2 matching 10 bases. The CDR3 consists of 15 residues. The germline gives CDR1 SQVTM, CDR2 ANQGSEA. The V and J ends lost 5 bases and 9 bases, in that order; junction bases with no gene match: 13. The CDR3 loop reads CSVNPNLAGAGEQFF. The CDR3 nucleotides are TGCAGCGTTAACCCTAACCTAGCGGGAGCGGGTGAGCAGTTCTTC.

V and J are TRBV7-9 and TRBJ2-1, with 7 positions matching TRBD2. Germline lookup yields CDR1 SEHNR and CDR2 FQNEAQ (reference sequence). Trimming took 5 bases from V and 0 from J; bases not matched to a gene: 10. This CDR3 region has 17 residues. CDR3 sequence: CASSGPSGTSSYNEQFF. Here the CDR3 DNA reads TGTGCCAGCAGCGGACCTAGCGGTACGAGCTCCTACAATGAGCAGTTCTTC.

This rearrangement joins TRBV27 to TRBJ1-1; no clear D. V lost 3 bases, J lost 1 base, and 9 bases lay in between. The V gene's germline CDR1 is MNHEY and CDR2 SMNVEV (reference sequence). The CDR3 contains 14 residues. The CDR3 nucleotides read TGTGCCAGCAGTTTGTTGGCAGGGAACACTGAAGCTTTCTTT. Its protein product is CASSLLAGNTEAFF.

This chain links TRBV24-1 with TRBJ2-1; 12 bases are a match to TRBD1. The CDR3 spans 15 residues. Germline V gene lookup returns CDR1 KGHDR and CDR2 SFDVKD. J was trimmed by 8 bases and V by 4 bases; bases with no gene match: 5. The CDR3, as DNA: TGTGCCACCAGTGAACCGGGACAGGGGGCTTATGAGCAGTTCTTC. Its translation is CATSEPGQGAYEQFF.

This sequence joins TRBV5-6 and TRBJ2-1; D call uncertain. The length of the CDR3 is 14 residues. V lost 1 base and J lost 0, with 5 bases in between. Germline V gene sequence: CDR1 SGHDT, CDR2 YYEEEE. The CDR3 DNA sequence: TGTGCCAGCAGCTTGTTCAGCTCCTACAATGAGCAGTTCTTC. It yields the protein CASSLFSSYNEQFF. Variable domain in full (rest from reference TRBV5-6 and TRBJ2-1): DAGVTQSPTHLIKTRGQQVTLRCSPKSGHDTVSWYQQALGQGPQFIFQYYEEEERQRGNFPDRFSGHQFPNYSSELNVNALLLGDSALYLCASSLFSSYNEQFFGPGTRLTVL.

The V call is TRBV1, the J call TRBJ2-3; TRBD2 is the table's D call and was not checked against the DNA. TRBV1 is a documented pseudogene. This CDR3 has 18 amino acids. In nucleotides, the CDR3 is TGCACCAGCAGCCAAGAGAGGCCAGCGGGTACACCCACAGATACGCAGTATTTT. It yields the protein CTSSQERPAGTPTDTQYF.

The chain has TRBV15 and TRBJ1-1, with 9 bases matching TRBD1. Per germline, CDR1 LNHNV and CDR2 YYDKDF (reference sequence). The CDR3 spans 14 residues. J lost 4 bases, V lost 5 bases, and 5 bases had no gene match. In DNA form, the CDR3 reads TGTGCCACCAGCGGTAGACAGGGGGGCACTGAAGCTTTCTTT. This encodes CATSGRQGGTEAFF.